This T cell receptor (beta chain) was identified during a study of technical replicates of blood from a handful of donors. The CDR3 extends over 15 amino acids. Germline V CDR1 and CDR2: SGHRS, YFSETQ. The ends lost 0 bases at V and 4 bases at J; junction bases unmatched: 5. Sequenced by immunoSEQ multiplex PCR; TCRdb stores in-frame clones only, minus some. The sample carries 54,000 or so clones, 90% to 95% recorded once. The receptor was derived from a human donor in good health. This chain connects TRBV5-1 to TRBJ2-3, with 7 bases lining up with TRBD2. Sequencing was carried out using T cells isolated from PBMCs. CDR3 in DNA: TGCGCCAGCAGCTTGGCTAGCGGCCGTCCAGATACGCAGTATTTT. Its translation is CASSLASGRPDTQYF.